Given below is one TCR beta chain in context. This clonotype has more than one count but fewer than ten. Its antigen is currently not known. The input lacks base qualities; no much larger clone sits a single base away. From the cysteine through the phenylalanine, the CDR3 covers 13 amino acids. Of all the DNA, just the CDR3 is kept, 39 bases in frame from base 1. For this chain, trimming is 4 bases at the V end and 10 bases at the J end, and the number of junction bases without a gene match is 5. CDR1 and CDR2 are drawn from the germline V gene: SGDLS, YYNGEE. This entry belongs to a study of blood T cells in healthy people across ages (dated by TCRdb to 2013 to 2016). As for the study more broadly: In model experiments, template switching captured about one uniquely barcoded TCR beta cDNA molecule for every two T cells. Donors were grouped into four age groups: young (average 16 years), middle-aged (around 39), aged (62) and long-lived (over 80). The study analyzed two additional independent replicas of 1 million unique cDNA reads from the same blood draw for two donors, one aged 18 to 29 and one aged 80 or older. The study measured age-related changes in TCR beta repertoire diversity using deep sequencing normalized with unique cDNA molecular identifiers.

Systemically healthy Caucasian individuals from Russia, some 38 in total and aged roughly 6 to 100 years, were included as donors. Around 10 milliliters of peripheral blood were collected from each donor into EDTA-treated Vacutainer tubes. PBMCs were isolated by Ficoll-Paque density-gradient centrifugation, with at least 6 million obtained per sample. Trizol reagent was used to extract total RNA from the PBMCs, yielding at least 5 micrograms per sample. Naive CD45RAhigh/CD27high T cell percentages were measured by flow cytometry on a PBMC aliquot from every donor. The protocol used for the library was 5' RACE. Instrument used: Illumina HiSeq 2500. The second PCR ran for about 6 to 12 cycles and used a J-beta primer mix along with a sample-barcoded 5' primer. A unique molecular identifier was introduced onto each TCR beta cDNA molecule by a template-switch 5' adaptor carrying 12 random nucleotides. Each sample yielded at least 3 million CDR3-containing paired-end reads. First-strand cDNA was synthesized from all RNA with the Mint cDNA synthesis kit, primed by a TRBC-specific oligonucleotide. All cDNA was treated with uracil-DNA glycosylase and then went through a first 18-cycle PCR with the universal primers M1SS and BC2_uni_R. Per the source publication's procedure: For normalization, 1 million high-quality reads were randomly selected from each sample, with every read carrying a distinct molecular identifier. Instead of being binned into consensus sequences, reads that shared molecular identifiers were thrown out. MiTCR, run with a Q25 quality threshold and the strictest error-elimination algorithm, handled CDR3 identification, clonotype clustering and error correction. A nonparametric unseen species model with Euler transformation was used to estimate a lower bound on total TCR beta diversity. The raw public data were reprocessed by TCRdb itself: fastp quality trimming at Q25, MiXCR clonotype calling, in-frame beta chains only. CDR3 protein sequences are deduplicated, and each keeps its most common genes and DNA. Clone size and V and J calls follow TCRdb, not the original study. Within this sample are some 1,000,000 distinct CDR3 sequences, with almost 25% of them counted one time only. The top ten clonotypes cover less than 0.75% of the sample.

Overall results and qualifications from the work: Because the CMV infection status of the donors was unknown, age-related changes in expanded clonotypes may potentially have been confounded. As age increased, observed TCR beta diversity per million T cells dropped in a roughly linear way, and a significant reduction was already evident by age 40. Estimates of total diversity based on one million sequenced T cells were considered lower bounds and underestimates. Bulk unsorted PBMC profiling prevented conclusive comparison of naive and antigen-experienced compartments. The percentage of naive T cells measured by flow cytometry correlated strongly with observed TCR beta diversity. Compared with the aged group, the long-lived group had more naive CD4+ T cells, fewer expanded clones and increased TCR diversity, a pattern suggesting age selection.

The same data also went into a second study, on T cells of mothers and their children. As the second publication notes: Nine systemically healthy Caucasian individuals, comprising three mothers and their six children, were included as donors. cDNA synthesis consumed the entire amount of extracted RNA, loaded at about 1.5 ug RNA in each 15 ul reaction. In the second PCR, the M1S primer added sample barcodes and 2-4 random nucleotides. Over 8.5 million TCR beta CDR3 reads were obtained for each mother, and some 3.1 million reads were obtained for each child. TCR recombination output is similarly shaped by thymic selection in related and unrelated pairs, with a minor effect exerted by inherited differences. Related mother-child pairs always showed normalized repertoire overlap that was slightly higher than in unrelated mother-child pairs, though the difference was never significant. No persistent microchimeric T cell clones were detected, at a sensitivity of roughly 100 clones per million clonotypes. The study used deep NGS to compare TCR beta repertoires of mothers and children, seeking features distinguishing related mother-child pairs from unrelated individuals. On average, the children were approximately 12 +/- 4 years old, while the mothers were 40 +/- 4 years old. After adapters were ligated using NEBNext reagents, the libraries underwent 100+100 nt paired-end sequencing on an Illumina HiSeq 2000. Mother and child libraries were prepared a month apart and sequenced in separate runs to prevent cross-contamination. Between roughly 450,000 and 2,200,000 distinct TCR beta clonotypes were identified per donor. Naive TCR beta clonotypes were estimated from low-frequency clonotypes matched to each donor's FACS-determined naive share, without sorting.

The chain is assembled from TRBV9 and TRBJ2-2, with TRBD2 identical over 9 junction bases. Specimen: blood. This receptor was identified in a girl aged 2 to 10 in good health. The CDR3 here reads CASSSRTSEELFF. The DNA is as follows: TGTGCCAGCAGCTCCCGGACTAGCGAGGAGCTGTTTTTT.